Listed below are T cell receptor beta chains from one sample, sequenced in a study of T cell changes during pregnancy in multiple sclerosis. Assay: immunoSEQ multiplex PCR; the TCRdb copy retains only in-frame clones and omits some. This table holds about 33,000 clones, 90% to 95% found once. The material sequenced was CD4+ T cells from peripheral blood mononuclear cells, taken in the third trimester of pregnancy. These receptors all come from a female donor in good health, enrolled as a control in a pregnancy study. CDR3s include the opening cysteine and the closing phenylalanine or tryptophan. D genes are given only for firm matches. Expanded clones are given a class, and other clones once, few, many or no size at all.

clone size: once
V gene: TRBV19
J gene: TRBJ1-5
D gene: NA
CDR3 DNA: TGTGCCAGTAGTATACGTCAGGGTTTGAATCAGCCCCAGCATTTT
CDR3 protein: CASSIRQGLNQPQHF

clone size: NA
V gene: TRBV5-4
J gene: TRBJ1-2
D gene: NA
CDR3 DNA: TGTGCCAGCAGCACCGCACAGAACTATGGCTACACCTTC
CDR3 protein: CASSTAQNYGYTF

clone size: NA
V gene: TRBV4-1
J gene: TRBJ2-3
D gene: TRBD2
CDR3 DNA: TGCGCCAGCAGCCAAGATCGGGGAGGGTTGGCTACGCAGTATTTT
CDR3 protein: CASSQDRGGLATQYF

clone size: NA
V gene: TRBV6-5
J gene: TRBJ1-5
D gene: NA
CDR3 DNA: TGTGCCAGCAAACAGGCTGCGAATCAGCCCCAGCATTTT
CDR3 protein: CASKQAANQPQHF

clone size: NA
V gene: TRBV5-8
J gene: TRBJ2-5
D gene: TRBD1
CDR3 DNA: TGTGCCAGCAGCTTGGTTGCCAGGGGGCCCGGGGAGACCCAGTACTTC
CDR3 protein: CASSLVARGPGETQYF

clone size: NA
V gene: TRBV28
J gene: TRBJ1-2
D gene: NA
CDR3 DNA: TGTGCCAGCAGAGAACAGGGAGGGAGGGCTAACTATGGCTACACCTTC
CDR3 protein: CASREQGGRANYGYTF

clone size: once
V gene: TRBV7-6
J gene: TRBJ2-5
D gene: TRBD2
CDR3 DNA: TGTGCCAGCAGCTTCCGGGAGGCCCAGTACTTC
CDR3 protein: CASSFREAQYF

clone size: NA
V gene: TRBV5-1
J gene: TRBJ2-5
D gene: TRBD2
CDR3 DNA: TGCGCCAGCTCCCGGGAGGGCCGCTATCAAGAGACCCAGTACTTC
CDR3 protein: CASSREGRYQETQYF

clone size: NA
V gene: TRBV6-5
J gene: TRBJ1-1
D gene: TRBD1
CDR3 DNA: TGTGCCAGCAGTTTAGGACAGGTGAACACTGAAGCTTTCTTT
CDR3 protein: CASSLGQVNTEAFF

clone size: NA
V gene: TRBV4-1
J gene: TRBJ1-4
D gene: NA
CDR3 DNA: TGCGCCAGCAGCCTTGCGGAGTTGTCTAATGAAAAACTGTTTTTT
CDR3 protein: CASSLAELSNEKLFF

clone size: NA
V gene: TRBV5-4
J gene: TRBJ2-5
D gene: NA
CDR3 DNA: TGTGCCAGCAGCTTGGCGCTAGTACAAGAGACCCAGTACTTC
CDR3 protein: CASSLALVQETQYF

clone size: NA
V gene: TRBV28
J gene: TRBJ2-7
D gene: NA
CDR3 DNA: TGTGCCAGCAGTTTTACGGAGGATTTCTCCTACGAGCAGTACTTC
CDR3 protein: CASSFTEDFSYEQYF

clone size: NA
V gene: TRBV5-4
J gene: TRBJ2-3
D gene: TRBD2
CDR3 DNA: TGTGCCAGCAGCCGCCGCTTAGCGGGGAGCACAGATACGCAGTATTTT
CDR3 protein: CASSRRLAGSTDTQYF

clone size: NA
V gene: TRBV7-2
J gene: TRBJ2-1
D gene: TRBD2
CDR3 DNA: TGTGCCAGCAGCCCAACTATAGCGGGCAGCTCCTACAATGAGCAGTTCTTC
CDR3 protein: CASSPTIAGSSYNEQFF

clone size: NA
V gene: TRBV11-3
J gene: TRBJ2-1
D gene: NA
CDR3 DNA: TGTGCCAGCAGCCCTAGGGGCTACAATGAGCAGTTCTTC
CDR3 protein: CASSPRGYNEQFF

clone size: NA
V gene: TRBV7-3
J gene: TRBJ2-2
D gene: NA
CDR3 DNA: TGTGCCAGCAGCTTAGGGTCAGCCCGGGGGACCGGGGAGCTGTTTTTT
CDR3 protein: CASSLGSARGTGELFF

clone size: NA
V gene: TRBV5-8
J gene: TRBJ2-1
D gene: TRBD2
CDR3 DNA: TGTGCCAGCAGCTTGGGTCTGGCGGGGGGGCCGGATGAGCAGTTCTTC
CDR3 protein: CASSLGLAGGPDEQFF

clone size: NA
V gene: TRBV7-2
J gene: TRBJ1-4
D gene: NA
CDR3 DNA: TGTGCCAGCAGCAGACACTCGAATGAAAAACTGTTTTTT
CDR3 protein: CASSRHSNEKLFF

clone size: NA
V gene: TRBV5-4
J gene: TRBJ2-2
D gene: NA
CDR3 DNA: TGTGCCAGCAGCTTAGGGGGGGCCGGGGAGCTGTTTTTT
CDR3 protein: CASSLGGAGELFF

clone size: NA
V gene: TRBV5-1
J gene: TRBJ1-1
D gene: NA
CDR3 DNA: TGCGCCAGCAGCTTGGGGGGAGGGGCGCGTGGTGAAGCTTTCTTT
CDR3 protein: CASSLGGGARGEAFF

clone size: NA
V gene: TRBV2
J gene: TRBJ2-1
D gene: NA
CDR3 DNA: TGTGCCAGCAGTGAGTACAAAGAGCAGTTCTTC
CDR3 protein: CASSEYKEQFF

clone size: NA
V gene: TRBV27
J gene: TRBJ2-5
D gene: TRBD2
CDR3 DNA: TGTGCCAGCAGACAAGGACTAGCGGGAGACGAGACCCAGTACTTC
CDR3 protein: CASRQGLAGDETQYF

clone size: NA
V gene: TRBV5-4
J gene: TRBJ2-1
D gene: NA
CDR3 DNA: TGTGCCAGCAGCCTGGGGGCAGCTAACAATGAGCAGTTCTTC
CDR3 protein: CASSLGAANNEQFF

clone size: NA
V gene: TRBV7-9
J gene: TRBJ2-5
D gene: TRBD1
CDR3 DNA: TGTGCCAGCAGCTTTTGGACAGGGAGAGGTCCAGAGACCCAGTACTTC
CDR3 protein: CASSFWTGRGPETQYF

clone size: NA
V gene: TRBV7-2
J gene: TRBJ1-1
D gene: NA
CDR3 DNA: TGTGCCAGCAGCTTACAGGGCATGAACACTGAAGCTTTCTTT
CDR3 protein: CASSLQGMNTEAFF

clone size: NA
V gene: TRBV19
J gene: TRBJ2-1
D gene: NA
CDR3 DNA: TGTGCCAGTACCCCTAGGGTGCTAGCGCTAGGGAATGAGCAGTTCTTC
CDR3 protein: CASTPRVLALGNEQFF